A single sample gave rise to the 3 T cell receptor beta chains below, sequenced in a study of T cell repertoires in cytomegalovirus infection. MiXCR, applied by TCRdb to the reads, yields one record per CDR3 protein. This table has roughly 570,000 distinct CDR3 sequences, around two fifths appearing once. These receptors' targets are unknown. This material consisted of cultured PBMCs, taken from culture after CMV antigen stimulation. The receptor set was obtained from a human donor in good health (CMV status not recorded). Some clones in this sample may be carry-over from other donors' samples.

The rearrangement links TRBV7-8 to TRBJ2-3, with 7 positions matching TRBD1. J lost 6 bases, V lost 3 bases, and 9 bases had no gene match. The CDR3 covers 15 residues. Germline CDR1 SGHVS, CDR2 FQNEAQ. Here the CDR3 reads CASSFPGGLRDTQYF. CDR3 bases: TGTGCCAGCAGCTTCCCAGGGGGTTTAAGGGATACGCAGTATTTT. The whole variable domain, filled in from reference TRBV7-8 and TRBJ2-3, reads GAGVSQSPRYKVAKRGQDVALRCDPISGHVSLFWYQQALGQGPEFLTYFQNEAQLDKSGLPSDRFFAERPEGSVSTLKIQRTQQEDSAVYLCASSFPGGLRDTQYFGPGTRLTVL.

CDR3 protein: CSASELSGNTIYF. The CDR3 DNA reads as TGCAGTGCTAGTGAGCTCTCTGGAAACACCATATATTTT. The gene calls are TRBV20-1 and TRBJ1-3; D gene unclear. Per germline, CDR1 DFQATT and CDR2 SNEGSKA (reference sequence). The V end was cut by 3 bases, the J end by 0 bases, with 6 bases between. This CDR3 is 13 amino acids long.

This clonotype came up once. V usage is TRBV10-3 and J usage is TRBJ2-7, with 9 positions matching TRBD2. This CDR3 region has 14 residues. Germline CDR1 and CDR2: ENHRY and SYGVKD. The junction had 5 bases not matched to a gene; V was cut back by 8 bases and J by 0 bases. CDR3 in DNA: TGTGCCATCGGACCGGGACTAGCCTCCTACGAGCAGTACTTC. It specifies CAIGPGLASYEQYF.